This TCR beta chain was identified during a study of shared T cell receptors in the human thymus. Measured with immunoSEQ multiplex PCR; TCRdb has only the in-frame clones, and not every one. The data contain roughly 550,000 clones, roughly 74% of them singletons. Germline CDR1 is MNHEY and CDR2 is SMNVEV (reference sequence). The junction had 14 bases not matched to a gene; V was cut back by 10 bases and J by 5 bases. CDR3 size: 15 residues. This sample was also put to use in a study of human thymus T cells. That source notes: Among the donors, all were healthy Finnish infants having corrective surgery for congenital heart defects. In corrective heart surgery, resections were taken, and these provided the thymus tissue. Thymic and blood repertoires showed apparently biased V and J gene usage. There were highly overlapping thymic repertoires among unrelated individuals, as related research reported.

The receptor was derived from a boy under three years old with a congenital heart defect. The chain combines TRBV27 with TRBJ1-2; the match to TRBD1 covers 9 bases. Sequenced: thymocytes. The CDR3 loop is CATFHRDRVKYGYTF. The CDR3 DNA reads TGTGCCACCTTCCATAGGGACAGGGTTAAGTATGGCTACACCTTC.